This T cell receptor (beta chain) is from a study of early T cells in non-severe SARS-CoV-2 infection. The CDR3 extends over 12 amino acids. CDR1 and CDR2 (germline): KGHSH, LQKENI. Between the trimmed V and J ends, which lost 3 bases and 4 bases, there was a span of 7 bases. Individual cDNA molecules each received unique molecular identifiers attached to them. TCRdb re-analysed the 5' RACE reads in MiXCR, keeping a single row per CDR3 protein. The sample consists of about 29,000 distinct CDR3 sequences, 4% to 5.5% of them appearing once. Only a few counts were recorded for this clonotype. This TCR came from an adult who was a healthcare worker with PCR-confirmed SARS-CoV-2 infection or an uninfected control (not recorded which). The chain has TRBV18 and TRBJ2-7, with a tentative D call TRBD1 (5 bases). The specimen sequenced was whole blood. The CDR3 loop reads CASSPTGYEQYV. The DNA for the CDR3 is TGTGCCAGCTCACCTACAGGATACGAGCAGTACGTC.